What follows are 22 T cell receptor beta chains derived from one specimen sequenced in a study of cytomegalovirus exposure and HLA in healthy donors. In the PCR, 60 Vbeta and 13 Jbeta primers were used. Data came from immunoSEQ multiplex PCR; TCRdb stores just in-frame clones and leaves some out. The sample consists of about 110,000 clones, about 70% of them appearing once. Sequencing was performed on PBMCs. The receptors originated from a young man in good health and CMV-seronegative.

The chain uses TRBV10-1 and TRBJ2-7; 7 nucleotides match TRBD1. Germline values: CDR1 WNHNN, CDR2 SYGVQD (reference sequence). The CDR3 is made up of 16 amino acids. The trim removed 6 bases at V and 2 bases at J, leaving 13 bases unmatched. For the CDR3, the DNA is TGCGCCAGCAGGGGGCCTACACGGGACAGAGCCTACGAGCAGTACTTC. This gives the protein CASRGPTRDRAYEQYF.

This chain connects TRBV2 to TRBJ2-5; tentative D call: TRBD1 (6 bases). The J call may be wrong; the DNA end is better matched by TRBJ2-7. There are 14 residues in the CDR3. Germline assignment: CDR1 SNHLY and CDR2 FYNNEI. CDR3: CASASRGLAYEQYF. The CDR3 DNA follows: TGTGCCAGCGCATCCAGGGGCTTAGCCTACGAGCAGTACTTC.

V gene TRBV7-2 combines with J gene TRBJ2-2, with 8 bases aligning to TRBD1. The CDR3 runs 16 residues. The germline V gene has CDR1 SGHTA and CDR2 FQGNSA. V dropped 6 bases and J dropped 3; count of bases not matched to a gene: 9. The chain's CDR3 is CASRWTGYADTGELFF. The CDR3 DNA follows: TGTGCCAGCAGATGGACAGGGTATGCGGACACCGGGGAGCTGTTTTTT.

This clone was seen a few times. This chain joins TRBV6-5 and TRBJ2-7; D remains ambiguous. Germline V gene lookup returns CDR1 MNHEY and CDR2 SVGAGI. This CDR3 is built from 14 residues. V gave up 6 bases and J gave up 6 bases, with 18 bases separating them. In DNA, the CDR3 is TGTGCCAGCAGCCTCGACTCCGGGTTCGTCGAGCAGTACTTC. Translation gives CASSLDSGFVEQYF.

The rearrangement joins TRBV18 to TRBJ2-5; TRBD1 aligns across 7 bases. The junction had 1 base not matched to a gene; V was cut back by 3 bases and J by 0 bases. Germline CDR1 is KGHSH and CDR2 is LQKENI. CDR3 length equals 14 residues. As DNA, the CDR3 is TGTGCCAGCTCACCGACAGGGAACCAAGAGACCCAGTACTTC. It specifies CASSPTGNQETQYF. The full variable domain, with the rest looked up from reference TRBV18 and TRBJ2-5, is NAGVMQNPRHLVRRRGQEARLRCSPMKGHSHVYWYRQLPEEGLKFMVYLQKENIIDESGMPKERFSAEFPKEGPSILRIQQVVRGDSAAYFCASSPTGNQETQYFGPGTRLLVL.

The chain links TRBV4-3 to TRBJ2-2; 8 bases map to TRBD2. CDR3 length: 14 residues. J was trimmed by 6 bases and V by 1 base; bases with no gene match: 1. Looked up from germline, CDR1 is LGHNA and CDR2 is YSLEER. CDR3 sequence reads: CASSQAGGAGELFF. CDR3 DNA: TGCGCCAGCAGCCAAGCCGGGGGGGCCGGGGAGCTGTTTTTT.

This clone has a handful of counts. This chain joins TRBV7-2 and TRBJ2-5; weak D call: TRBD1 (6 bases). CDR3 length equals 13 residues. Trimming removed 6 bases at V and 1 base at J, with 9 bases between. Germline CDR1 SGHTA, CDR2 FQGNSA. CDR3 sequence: CASRLTGQETQYF. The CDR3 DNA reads TGTGCCAGCAGGCTGACAGGCCAAGAGACCCAGTACTTC.

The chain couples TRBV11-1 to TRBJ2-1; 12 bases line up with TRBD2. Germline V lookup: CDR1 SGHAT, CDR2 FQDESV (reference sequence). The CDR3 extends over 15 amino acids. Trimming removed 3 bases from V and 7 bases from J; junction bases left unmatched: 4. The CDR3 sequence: CASSLTSGSTNEQFF. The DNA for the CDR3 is TGTGCCAGCAGCTTGACTAGCGGGAGTACGAATGAGCAGTTCTTC.

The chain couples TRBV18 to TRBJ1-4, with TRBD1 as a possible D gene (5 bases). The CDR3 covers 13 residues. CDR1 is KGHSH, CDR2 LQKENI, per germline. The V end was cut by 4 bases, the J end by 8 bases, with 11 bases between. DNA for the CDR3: TGTGCCAGCTCACGGACATCTGGGGAAAAACTGTTTTTT. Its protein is CASSRTSGEKLFF.

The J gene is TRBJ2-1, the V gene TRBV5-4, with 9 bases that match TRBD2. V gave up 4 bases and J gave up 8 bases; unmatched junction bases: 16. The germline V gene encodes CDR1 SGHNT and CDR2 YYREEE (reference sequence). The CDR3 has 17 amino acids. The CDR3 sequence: CASSGRGKSGRTHEQFF. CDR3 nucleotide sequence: TGTGCCAGCAGCGGACGGGGGAAAAGCGGGAGGACGCATGAGCAGTTCTTC.

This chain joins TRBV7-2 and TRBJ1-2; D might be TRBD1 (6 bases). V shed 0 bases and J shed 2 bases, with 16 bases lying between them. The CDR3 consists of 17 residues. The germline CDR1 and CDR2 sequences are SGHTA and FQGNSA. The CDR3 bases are TGTGCCAGCAGCTTAGCTGGGGGGGCAGGGACCAACTATGGCTACACCTTC. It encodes CASSLAGGAGTNYGYTF.

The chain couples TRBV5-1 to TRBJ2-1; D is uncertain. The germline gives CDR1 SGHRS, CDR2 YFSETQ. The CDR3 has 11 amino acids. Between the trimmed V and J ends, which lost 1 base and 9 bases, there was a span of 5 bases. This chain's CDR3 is CASSLYSEQFF. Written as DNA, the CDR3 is TGCGCCAGCAGCTTGTATTCTGAGCAGTTCTTC.

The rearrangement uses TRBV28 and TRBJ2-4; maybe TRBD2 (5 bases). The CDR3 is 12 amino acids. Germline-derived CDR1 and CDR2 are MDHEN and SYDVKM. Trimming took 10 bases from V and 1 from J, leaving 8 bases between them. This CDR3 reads CATERAKNIQYF. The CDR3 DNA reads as TGTGCCACCGAGCGGGCCAAAAACATTCAGTACTTC.

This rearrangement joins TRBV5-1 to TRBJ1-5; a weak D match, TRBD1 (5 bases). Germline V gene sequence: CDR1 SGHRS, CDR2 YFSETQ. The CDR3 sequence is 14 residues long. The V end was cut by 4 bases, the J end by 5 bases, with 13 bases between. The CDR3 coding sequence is TGCGCCAGCAGCCGGGGCGGGGGGGATCAGCCCCAGCATTTT. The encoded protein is CASSRGGGDQPQHF.

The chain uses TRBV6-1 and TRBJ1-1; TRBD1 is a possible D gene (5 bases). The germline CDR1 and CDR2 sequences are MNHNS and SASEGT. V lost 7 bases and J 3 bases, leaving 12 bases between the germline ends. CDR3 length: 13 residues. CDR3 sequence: CASTRGSDTEAFF. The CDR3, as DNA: TGTGCCAGCACCCGGGGGTCGGACACTGAAGCTTTCTTT.

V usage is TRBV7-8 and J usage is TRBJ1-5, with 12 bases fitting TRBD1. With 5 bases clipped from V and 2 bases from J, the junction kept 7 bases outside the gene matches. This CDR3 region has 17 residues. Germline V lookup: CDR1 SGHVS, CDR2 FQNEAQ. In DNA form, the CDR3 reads TGTGCCAGCAGCGATCCGGGACAGGGGGCTGGCAATCAGCCCCAGCATTTT. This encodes CASSDPGQGAGNQPQHF.

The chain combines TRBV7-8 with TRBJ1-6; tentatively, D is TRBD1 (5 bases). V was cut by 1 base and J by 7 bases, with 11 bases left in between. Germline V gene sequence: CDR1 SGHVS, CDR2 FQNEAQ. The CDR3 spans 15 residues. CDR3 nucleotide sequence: TGTGCCAGCAGCTTAGAGCAGGGTTGGAATTCACCCCTCCACTTT. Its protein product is CASSLEQGWNSPLHF.

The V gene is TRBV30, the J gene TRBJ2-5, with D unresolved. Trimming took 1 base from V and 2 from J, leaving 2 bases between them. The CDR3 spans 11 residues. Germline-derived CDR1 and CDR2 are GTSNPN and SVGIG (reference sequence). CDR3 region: CAWSAQETQYF. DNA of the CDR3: TGTGCCTGGAGTGCTCAAGAGACCCAGTACTTC.

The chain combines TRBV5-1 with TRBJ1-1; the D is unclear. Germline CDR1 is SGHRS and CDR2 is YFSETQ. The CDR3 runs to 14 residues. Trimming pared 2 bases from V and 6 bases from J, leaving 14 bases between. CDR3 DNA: TGCGCCAGCAGCTTAAATGTCGGGGTAGCTGAAGCTTTCTTT. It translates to CASSLNVGVAEAFF.

CDR3 sequence (DNA): TGTGCCAGCAGCCCGTGGACAGGGCTTGGGAGAGAGACCCAGTACTTC. Its protein product is CASSPWTGLGRETQYF. This chain joins TRBV7-9 and TRBJ2-5; 8 positions match TRBD1. The V gene end was trimmed by 5 bases and the J gene end by 4 bases; junction bases not matched to a gene: 12. Germline V CDR1 and CDR2: SEHNR, FQNEAQ (reference sequence). This CDR3 is 16 amino acids long. The full variable domain, with the rest looked up from reference TRBV7-9 and TRBJ2-5, is DTGVSQNPRHKITKRGQNVTFRCDPISEHNRLYWYRQTLGQGPEFLTYFQNEAQLEKSRLLSDRFSAERPKGSFSTLEIQRTEQGDSAMYLCASSPWTGLGRETQYFGPGTRLLVL.

Here the CDR3 DNA reads TGTGCCAGCAGCGGAGTCTCTGGAAACACCATATATTTT. Translation gives CASSGVSGNTIYF. This chain connects TRBV7-9 to TRBJ1-3; the D is unclear. The CDR3 contains 13 residues. Deletions cut 5 bases from V and 0 bases from J, with 5 bases between. Germline assignment: CDR1 SEHNR and CDR2 FQNEAQ (reference sequence).

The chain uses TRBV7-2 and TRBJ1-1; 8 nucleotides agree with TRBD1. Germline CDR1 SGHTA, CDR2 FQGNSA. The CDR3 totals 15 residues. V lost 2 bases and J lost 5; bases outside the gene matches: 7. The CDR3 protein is CASSLLPGGRTEAFF. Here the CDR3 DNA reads TGTGCCAGCAGCTTATTGCCAGGGGGCAGGACTGAAGCTTTCTTT.